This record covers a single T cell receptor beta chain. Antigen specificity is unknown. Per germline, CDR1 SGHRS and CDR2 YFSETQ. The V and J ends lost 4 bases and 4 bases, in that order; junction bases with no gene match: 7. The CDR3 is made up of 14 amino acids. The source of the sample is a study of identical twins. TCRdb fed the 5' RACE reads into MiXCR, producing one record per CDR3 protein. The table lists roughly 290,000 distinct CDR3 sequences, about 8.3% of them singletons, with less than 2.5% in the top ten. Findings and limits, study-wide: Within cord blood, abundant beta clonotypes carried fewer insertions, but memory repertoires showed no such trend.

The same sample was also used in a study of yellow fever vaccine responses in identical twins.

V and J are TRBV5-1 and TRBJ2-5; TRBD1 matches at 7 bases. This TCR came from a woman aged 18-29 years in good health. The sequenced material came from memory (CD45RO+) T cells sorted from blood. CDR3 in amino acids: CASSTDYRGETQYF. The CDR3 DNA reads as TGCGCCAGCAGCACCGATTACAGGGGAGAGACCCAGTACTTC.